These 5 T cell receptor beta chains were all obtained from the same sample, sequenced in a study of shared clonotypes between healthy human individuals. Profiled with immunoSEQ multiplex PCR; TCRdb holds only in-frame clones, not every one. The sample carries over 850,000 clones, about 80% recorded once. Sample: memory CD4+ T cells from PBMCs. Subset in this sample: CD45RA-negative fraction. These receptor sequences come from a man aged 18 to 35 in good health. Some clones in this sample may be carry-over from other donors' samples.

About this clone itself: At one of its ends the junction is not consistent with the germline gene, which may arise from a read error. The rearrangement uses TRBV11-2 and TRBJ2-7, with a possible D match to TRBD1 (6 bases). The CDR3 covers 14 residues. In germline, CDR1 is SGHAT, CDR2 FQNNGV. The CDR3 here is CASSLGPTQGPTHF. In DNA, the CDR3 is TGTGCCAGCAGCTTAGGCCCAACACAGGGACCTACCCACTTC.

CDR3 residues: CASSVGFWPFGSEQYF. CDR3 bases: TGTGCCAGCAGCGTAGGGTTTTGGCCCTTTGGATCCGAGCAGTACTTC. The chain carries TRBV9 and TRBJ2-7; unclear D gene. The CDR3 is 16 amino acids. Between the trimmed V and J ends, which lost 0 bases and 6 bases, there was a span of 19 bases. Germline assignment: CDR1 SGDLS and CDR2 YYNGEE.

In regard to this clone: Other DNA sequences from this sample encode an identical CDR3 as well. The gene calls are TRBV20-1 and TRBJ1-2, with no clear D. The V end lost 6 bases, the J end lost 0 bases, and 5 bases lay between the germline ends. The CDR3 contains 11 residues. Germline values: CDR1 DFQATT, CDR2 SNEGSKA (reference sequence). CDR3 coding DNA: TGCAGTGCAAAGGCTAACTATGGCTACACCTTC. This gives the protein CSAKANYGYTF.

This clone showed up just a few times. The chain carries TRBV29-1 and TRBJ2-1; D ambiguous. The CDR3 spans 13 residues. CDR1 is SQVTM and CDR2 is ANQGSEA in the germline V gene. Trimming cost V 2 bases and J 5 bases, with 10 bases left between them. CDR3 bases: TGCAGCGTTGAAATCCTTGTCAACAATGAGCAGTTCTTC. Translated: CSVEILVNNEQFF.

The CDR3 sequence: CASRVRNEQFF. The CDR3 coding sequence is TGTGCCAGCAGGGTCAGGAATGAGCAGTTCTTC. This chain uses TRBV6-4 with TRBJ2-1; no firm D call. This CDR3 spans 11 amino acids. V was shortened by 6 bases and J by 7 bases, with 7 bases between the two germline ends. CDR1 and CDR2 (germline): MRHNA, SNTAGT.